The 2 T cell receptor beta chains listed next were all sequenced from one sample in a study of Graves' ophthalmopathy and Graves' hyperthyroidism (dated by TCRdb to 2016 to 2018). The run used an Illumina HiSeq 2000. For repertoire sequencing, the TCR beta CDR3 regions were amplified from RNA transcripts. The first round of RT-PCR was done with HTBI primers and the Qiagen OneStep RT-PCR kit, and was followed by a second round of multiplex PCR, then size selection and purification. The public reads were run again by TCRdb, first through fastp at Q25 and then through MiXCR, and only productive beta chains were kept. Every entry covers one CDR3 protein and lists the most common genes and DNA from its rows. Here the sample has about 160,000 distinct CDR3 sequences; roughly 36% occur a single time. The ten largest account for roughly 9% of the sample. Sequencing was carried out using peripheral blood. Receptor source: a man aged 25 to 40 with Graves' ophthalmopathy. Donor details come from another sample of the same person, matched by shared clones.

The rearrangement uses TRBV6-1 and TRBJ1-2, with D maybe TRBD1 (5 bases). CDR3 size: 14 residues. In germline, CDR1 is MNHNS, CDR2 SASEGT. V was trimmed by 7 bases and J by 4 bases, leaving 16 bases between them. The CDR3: CASTGQGRIYGYTF. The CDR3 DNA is TGTGCCAGCACGGGCCAGGGTCGAATCTATGGCTACACCTTC.

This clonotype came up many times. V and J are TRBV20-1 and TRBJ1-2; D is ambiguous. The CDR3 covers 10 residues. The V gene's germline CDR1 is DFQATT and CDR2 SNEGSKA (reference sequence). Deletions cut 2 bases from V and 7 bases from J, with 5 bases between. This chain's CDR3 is CSARFTGYTF. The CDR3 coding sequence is TGCAGTGCTAGATTCACTGGCTACACCTTC.